These 12 T cell receptor beta chains originate from one sample sequenced in a study of cytomegalovirus exposure and HLA in healthy donors. Some clones are missing from TCRdb's copy, which holds only in-frame ones; the method was immunoSEQ multiplex PCR. This sample carries approximately 230,000 clones, 87% of them seen once, and the ten largest clones take more than 10%. Sequences were obtained from PBMCs. These receptors came from a man aged 18-30 years in good health and CMV-seropositive.

V usage is TRBV5-1 and J usage is TRBJ2-1; perhaps TRBD1 as D (6 bases). Trimming took off 0 bases at V and 6 bases at J, with 10 bases between the two ends. Per the germline V gene, CDR1 is SGHRS and CDR2 is YFSETQ. The CDR3 loop spans 14 amino acids. DNA of the CDR3: TGCGCCAGCAGCTTGGAAGGCAGGGGCAATGAGCAGTTCTTC. Amino acids: CASSLEGRGNEQFF.

The rearrangement links TRBV19 to TRBJ1-5; maybe TRBD1 (6 bases). V was cut by 5 bases and J by 1 base, with 15 bases left in between. The germline V gene encodes CDR1 LNHDA and CDR2 SQIVND (reference sequence). This CDR3 spans 16 amino acids. CDR3 nucleotide sequence: TGTGCCAGTAGTTACGGCTCAGGGGTAAGCAATCAGCCCCAGCATTTT. It encodes CASSYGSGVSNQPQHF. Filled out from reference TRBV19 and TRBJ1-5, the complete variable domain reads DGGITQSPKYLFRKEGQNVTLSCEQNLNHDAMYWYRQDPGQGLRLIYYSQIVNDFQKGDIAEGYSVSREKKESFPLTVTSAQKNPTAFYLCASSYGSGVSNQPQHFGDGTRLSIL.

The chain joins TRBV29-1 to TRBJ2-1; no firm D call. CDR1 is SQVTM, CDR2 ANQGSEA, per germline. The CDR3 loop spans 13 amino acids. Trimming removed 5 bases from V and 6 bases from J, with 14 bases in between. CDR3 sequence reads: CSVSLGVSNEQFF. The CDR3 DNA reads TGCAGCGTTAGTTTGGGTGTTAGCAATGAGCAGTTCTTC.

This chain links TRBV18 with TRBJ2-3; no clear D. Per germline, CDR1 KGHSH and CDR2 LQKENI. This CDR3 region has 13 residues. V lost 3 bases, J lost 5 bases, and 9 bases lay in between. CDR3 residues: CASSPDLGDTQYF. In nucleotides, the CDR3 is TGTGCCAGCTCACCTGATCTCGGAGATACGCAGTATTTT.

The chain uses TRBV18 and TRBJ2-2, with D possibly matching TRBD2 (6 bases). The CDR3 contains 15 residues. V shed 7 bases and J shed 6 bases, with 18 bases lying between them. Germline CDR1 and CDR2: KGHSH and LQKENI. The CDR3 protein is CASFLPGVGAGELFF. Here the CDR3 DNA reads TGTGCCAGCTTCCTTCCGGGAGTCGGTGCCGGGGAGCTGTTTTTT.

The chain has TRBV6-4 and TRBJ2-2; no definite D call. Germline lookup yields CDR1 MRHNA and CDR2 SNTAGT. The V end was cut by 4 bases, the J end by 7 bases, with 10 bases between. The CDR3 runs 13 residues. The CDR3 region has the DNA TGTGCCAGCAGTGTCAGGCCAAGCGGGGAGCTGTTTTTT. As protein: CASSVRPSGELFF.

V and J are TRBV29-1 and TRBJ2-7; D possibly corresponds to TRBD2 (5 bases). The V end lost 4 bases, the J end lost 2 bases, and 9 bases lay between the germline ends. Germline-derived CDR1 and CDR2 are SQVTM and ANQGSEA. This CDR3 is built from 12 residues. The CDR3 nucleotides read TGCAGCGTTGGCCCCGGGGCCTACGAGCAGTACTTC. Protein sequence: CSVGPGAYEQYF.

The sample holds one count of this clone. This chain uses TRBV5-1 with TRBJ1-5; weak D call: TRBD1 (5 bases). Germline V gene sequence: CDR1 SGHRS, CDR2 YFSETQ. With 4 bases removed from V and 0 bases from J, the gap between germline ends came to 11 bases. The CDR3 has 15 amino acids. Here the CDR3 reads CASSLGDGSNQPQHF. DNA for the CDR3: TGCGCCAGCAGCCTGGGGGACGGTAGCAATCAGCCCCAGCATTTT.

This chain uses TRBV7-9 with TRBJ1-2; possible D gene TRBD1, 5 bases. Germline V gives CDR1 SEHNR, CDR2 FQNEAQ (reference sequence). Trimming stripped 4 bases from V and 0 bases from J, with 18 bases between. The CDR3 runs to 17 residues. Here the CDR3 reads CASSYGPRAPTNYGYTF. The CDR3 DNA reads TGTGCCAGCAGCTATGGCCCCAGGGCACCTACTAACTATGGCTACACCTTC.

The rearrangement uses TRBV4-1 and TRBJ1-1; a weak D match, TRBD1 (6 bases). Germline loops: CDR1 MGHRA, CDR2 YSYEKL. The CDR3 is 14 residues long. V shed 4 bases and J shed 3 bases, with 12 bases lying between them. CDR3 amino acids: CASSPGPGDTEAFF. As DNA, the CDR3 is TGCGCCAGCAGCCCAGGACCAGGGGACACTGAAGCTTTCTTT.

V gene TRBV18 combines with J gene TRBJ1-2, with a tentative D call TRBD1 (6 bases). The CDR3 has 14 amino acids. Per germline, CDR1 KGHSH and CDR2 LQKENI. The ends were cut back, 3 bases at V and 4 bases at J, with 12 bases in the middle. CDR3 residues: CASSPRKGGYGYTF. The DNA for the CDR3 is TGTGCCAGCTCACCCCGGAAAGGGGGCTATGGCTACACCTTC.

The rearrangement joins TRBV29-1 to TRBJ2-7; tentatively, D is TRBD1 (8 bases). Germline V CDR1 and CDR2: SQVTM, ANQGSEA. The CDR3 extends over 15 amino acids. The V end lost 6 bases, the J end lost 2 bases, and 20 bases lay between the germline ends. The CDR3 sequence: CSVEGGRQGTYEQYF. The CDR3 DNA reads TGCAGCGTCGAGGGAGGGAGACAGGGGACCTACGAGCAGTACTTC.